Below, one TCR beta chain is given with its context. This table comes from immunoSEQ multiplex PCR, and its TCRdb copy is limited to in-frame clones, with some not included. The sample yields roughly 99,000 clones, approximately 93% seen once. Thawed PBMCs were FACS-sorted into unstimulated CD4+CD25+CD127- regulatory T cells, CD4+CD25- non-regulatory cells, CD4 and CD8 cells. These data are taken from a study of Tregs in tolerant kidney transplant recipients. Study summary: Related graft donors supplied nonmyeloablative bone marrow transplants, and mixed chimerism was transient.

Germline lookup yields CDR1 MNHNS and CDR2 SASEGT. The CDR3 is made up of 15 amino acids. This clonotype was sampled from a human donor who received a combined kidney and bone marrow transplant. Material: CD4+ T cells from blood, obtained before the transplant. The chain joins TRBV6-1 to TRBJ2-5; 10 nucleotides match TRBD1. The last part of the DNA fits TRBJ2-7 better; the J call may be wrong. CDR3 nucleotide sequence: TGTGCCACCACAAAGACTTGGACAGGGGGGGACGAGCAGTACTTC. As protein: CATTKTWTGGDEQYF.